This T cell receptor beta chain was documented in a study of CD8+ T cells in alopecia areata. Study in general: Oral tofacitinib (5 to 10 mg twice daily) was administered to treated patients. Tofacitinib therapy lasting 6 to 18 months was followed by 6 months off drug.

Extracted RNA was reverse transcribed into cDNA, the sequencing template. TCRdb's copy holds only in-frame clones and misses some; the assay was immunoSEQ multiplex PCR. The sample records roughly 92,000 clones, around 70% being singletons. The treatment here: oral pan-JAK inhibitor, 5-10 mg twice daily. Sorting separated CD4+ and CD8+ T cells out of PBMCs. J lost 5 bases, V lost 4 bases, and 8 bases had no gene match. The CDR3 is 14 amino acids. From germline, CDR1 is SGDLS and CDR2 YYNGEE. The sample here was CD8+ T cells sorted from blood, taken at week 44, from a patient treated with tofacitinib. The genes are TRBV9 and TRBJ2-7; 8 bases agree with TRBD1. The sequence derives from a human donor with alopecia areata. Here the CDR3 reads CASSLQDRGHEQYF. CDR3 in DNA: TGTGCCAGCAGCTTACAAGACAGGGGTCACGAGCAGTACTTC.